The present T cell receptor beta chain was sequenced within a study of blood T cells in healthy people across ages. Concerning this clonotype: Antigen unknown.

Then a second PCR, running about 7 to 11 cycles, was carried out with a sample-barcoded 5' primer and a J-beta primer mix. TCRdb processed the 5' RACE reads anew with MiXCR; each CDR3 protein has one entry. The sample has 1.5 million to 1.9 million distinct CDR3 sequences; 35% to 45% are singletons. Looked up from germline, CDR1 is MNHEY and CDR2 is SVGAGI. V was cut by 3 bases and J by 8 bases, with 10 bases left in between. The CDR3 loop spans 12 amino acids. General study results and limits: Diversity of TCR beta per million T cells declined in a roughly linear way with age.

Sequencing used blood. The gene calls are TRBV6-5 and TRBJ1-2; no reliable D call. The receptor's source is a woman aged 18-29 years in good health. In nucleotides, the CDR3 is TGTGCCAGCAGTTATAACAGCGACGGCTACACCTTC. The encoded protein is CASSYNSDGYTF.